The present entry profiles one T cell receptor (beta chain) with its context. Repertoires were generated with immunoSEQ multiplex PCR, while TCRdb's copy carries only in-frame clones and drops some. The data contain about 15,000 clones, around 40% of them singletons. Trimming removed 3 bases from V and 6 bases from J, with 14 bases in between. Germline V gene lookup returns CDR1 SGHAT and CDR2 FQDESV (reference sequence). The CDR3 runs 15 residues. Sample time point: after neoadjuvant nivolumab, at surgical resection. The data stem from a study of neoadjuvant anti-PD-1 for oral cavity cancer. The specimen was tumor tissue, collected after nivolumab (anti-PD-1) treatment. The gene calls are TRBV11-1 and TRBJ2-2; no reliable D call. The source of this sequence is a person between 40 and 85 years old with oral cavity squamous cell carcinoma. CDR3 sequence reads: CASSFGSLRAGELFF. The CDR3 bases are TGTGCCAGCAGCTTCGGGTCTCTAAGGGCCGGGGAGCTGTTTTTT.